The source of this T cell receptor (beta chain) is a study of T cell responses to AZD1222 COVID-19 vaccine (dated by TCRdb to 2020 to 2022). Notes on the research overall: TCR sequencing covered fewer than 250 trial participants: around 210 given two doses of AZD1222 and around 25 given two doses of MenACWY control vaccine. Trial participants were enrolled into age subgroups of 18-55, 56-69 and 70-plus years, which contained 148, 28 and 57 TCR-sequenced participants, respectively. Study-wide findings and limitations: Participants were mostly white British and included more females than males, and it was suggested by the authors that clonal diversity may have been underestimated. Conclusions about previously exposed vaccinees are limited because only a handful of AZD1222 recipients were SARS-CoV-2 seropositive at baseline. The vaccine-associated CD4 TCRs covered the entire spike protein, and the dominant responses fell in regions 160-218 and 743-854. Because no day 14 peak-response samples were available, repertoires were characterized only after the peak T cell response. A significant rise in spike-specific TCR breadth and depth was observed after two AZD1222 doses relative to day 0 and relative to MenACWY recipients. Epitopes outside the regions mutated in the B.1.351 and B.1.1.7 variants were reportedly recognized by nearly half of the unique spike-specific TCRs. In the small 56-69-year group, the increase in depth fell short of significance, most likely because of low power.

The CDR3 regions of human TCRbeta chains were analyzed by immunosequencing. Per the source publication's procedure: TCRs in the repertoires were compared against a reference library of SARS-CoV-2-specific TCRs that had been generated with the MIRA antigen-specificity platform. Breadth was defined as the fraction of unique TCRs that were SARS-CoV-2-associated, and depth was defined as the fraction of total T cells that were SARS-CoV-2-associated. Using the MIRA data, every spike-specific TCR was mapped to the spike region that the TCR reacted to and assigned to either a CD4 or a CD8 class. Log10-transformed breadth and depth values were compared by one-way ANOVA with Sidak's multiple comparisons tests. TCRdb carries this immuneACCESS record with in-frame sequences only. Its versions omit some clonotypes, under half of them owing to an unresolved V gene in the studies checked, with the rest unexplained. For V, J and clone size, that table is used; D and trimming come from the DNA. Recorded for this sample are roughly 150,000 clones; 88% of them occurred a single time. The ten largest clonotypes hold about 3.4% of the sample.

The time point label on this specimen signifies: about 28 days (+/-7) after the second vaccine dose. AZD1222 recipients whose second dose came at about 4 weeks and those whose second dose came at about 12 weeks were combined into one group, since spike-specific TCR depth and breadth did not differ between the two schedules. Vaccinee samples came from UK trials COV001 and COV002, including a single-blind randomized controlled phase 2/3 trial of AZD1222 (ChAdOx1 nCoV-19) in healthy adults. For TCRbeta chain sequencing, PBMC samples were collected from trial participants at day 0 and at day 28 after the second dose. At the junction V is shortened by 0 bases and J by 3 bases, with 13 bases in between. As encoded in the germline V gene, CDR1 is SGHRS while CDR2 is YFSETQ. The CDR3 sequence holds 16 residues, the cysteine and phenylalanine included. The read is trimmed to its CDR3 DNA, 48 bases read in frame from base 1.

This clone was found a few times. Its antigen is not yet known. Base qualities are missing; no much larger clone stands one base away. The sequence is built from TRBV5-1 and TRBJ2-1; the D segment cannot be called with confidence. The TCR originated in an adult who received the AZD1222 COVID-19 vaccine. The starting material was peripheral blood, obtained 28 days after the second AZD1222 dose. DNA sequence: TGCGCCAGCAGCTTGGAGGACGGATGGGGCTACAATGAGCAGTTCTTC. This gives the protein CASSLEDGWGYNEQFF.